The 32 T cell receptor beta chains listed next were all sequenced from one sample in a study of blood T cell repertoires in COVID-19. The assay was immunoSEQ multiplex PCR, and TCRdb's table has in-frame clones only and misses some. This sample carries about 59,000 clones, around 67% of them seen once, and the ten largest clones take around 20%. The sequenced sample consisted of peripheral blood. Receptors originate from a woman aged 50 to 60 with active or convalescent COVID-19.

Only a few counts were recorded for this clone. The rearrangement links TRBV5-1 to TRBJ1-1, with 9 bases lining up with TRBD1. The germline CDR1 and CDR2 sequences are SGHRS and YFSETQ. V trimming: 0 bases; J trimming: 7 bases; junction bases outside the gene matches: 4. This CDR3 has 14 residues. CDR3 sequence (DNA): TGCGCCAGCAGCTTGGGGGACAGGGTCCTTGAAGCTTTCTTT. The encoded protein is CASSLGDRVLEAFF.

This clone was seen many times. This chain uses TRBV11-3 with TRBJ1-1, with TRBD1 matching over 8 bases. V lost 8 bases, J lost 0 bases, and 5 bases stayed unmatched. The CDR3 is 14 residues long. From germline, CDR1 is SGHNT and CDR2 YENEEA. The CDR3 DNA is TGTGCCAGCGGAACAGGGGGTGTGAACACTGAAGCTTTCTTT. Its translation is CASGTGGVNTEAFF.

The genes are TRBV29-1 and TRBJ2-6; 7 bases fit TRBD1. The length of the CDR3 is 13 residues. The trim removed 6 bases at V and 2 bases at J, leaving 1 base unmatched. Per germline, CDR1 SQVTM and CDR2 ANQGSEA. CDR3 bases: TGCAGCGTGCAGGGGGCTGGGGCCAACGTCCTGACTTTC. Its protein product is CSVQGAGANVLTF. The full variable domain, in which reference TRBV29-1 and TRBJ2-6 provide the parts outside the CDR3, is SAVISQKPSRDICQRGTSLTIQCQVDSQVTMMFWYRQQPGQSLTLIATANQGSEATYESGFVIDKFPISRPNLTFSTLTVSNMSPEDSSIYLCSVQGAGANVLTFGAGSRLTVL.

The J gene is TRBJ1-6, the V gene TRBV21-1; TRBD1, the table's D call, was not compared with the DNA. TRBV21-1 is classified as a pseudogene. The CDR3 loop spans 19 amino acids. The CDR3 here is CASSKKEDSPQSYNSPLHF. Here the CDR3 DNA reads TGTGCCAGCAGCAAAAAAGAGGACAGCCCCCAGTCCTATAATTCACCCCTCCACTTT.

This clone was seen only a few times. The chain couples TRBV2 to TRBJ2-2, with D possibly TRBD1 on 6 matching bases. The V end lost 1 base, the J end lost 2 bases, and 8 bases lay between the germline ends. Germline CDR1 reads SNHLY; CDR2 reads FYNNEI. This CDR3 is built from 15 residues. CDR3 loop: CASSEEDSNTGELFF. The CDR3 nucleotides are TGTGCCAGCAGTGAAGAGGACAGTAACACCGGGGAGCTGTTTTTT.

V and J are TRBV27 and TRBJ2-7; 10 bases are shared with TRBD1. Germline V CDR1 and CDR2: MNHEY, SMNVEV (reference sequence). The CDR3 contains 14 residues. With 2 bases clipped from V and 6 bases from J, the junction kept 4 bases outside the gene matches. DNA of the CDR3: TGTGCCAGCAGTTTAGGGACAGGGGTTGGCGAGCAGTACTTC. It is translated as CASSLGTGVGEQYF.

V usage is TRBV7-9 and J usage is TRBJ2-5, with 9 bases aligning to TRBD1. The length of the CDR3 is 15 residues. The V gene end was trimmed by 3 bases and the J gene end by 5 bases; junction bases not matched to a gene: 7. CDR1 and CDR2 (germline): SEHNR, FQNEAQ (reference sequence). CDR3 sequence reads: CASSFPDRGFETQYF. The CDR3 nucleotides read TGTGCCAGCAGCTTCCCGGACAGGGGTTTTGAGACCCAGTACTTC.

This clone was seen a handful of times. J is TRBJ2-7 and V is TRBV2, with TRBD1 identical over 7 bases. CDR1 and CDR2 (germline): SNHLY, FYNNEI. The CDR3 consists of 14 residues. V trimming: 6 bases; J trimming: 7 bases; junction bases outside the gene matches: 12. CDR3 nucleotide sequence: TGTGCCAGCAGGAGGGGGACAGACGTGAGGGAGCAGTACTTC. Protein sequence: CASRRGTDVREQYF.

The CDR3 DNA follows: TGTGCCAGCAGTGAGGACAGGGGACCATACTACGAGCAGTACTTC. This sequence encodes CASSEDRGPYYEQYF. The rearrangement links TRBV6-1 to TRBJ2-7, with 9 positions matching TRBD1. CDR1 MNHNS and CDR2 SASEGT come from the germline V gene. The CDR3 covers 15 residues. V lost 3 bases, J lost 3 bases, and 6 bases stayed unmatched.

This chain links TRBV29-1 with TRBJ1-4, with unresolved D. V shed 4 bases and J shed 3 bases, with 6 bases lying between them. CDR3 size: 12 residues. Looked up from germline, CDR1 is SQVTM and CDR2 is ANQGSEA. DNA of the CDR3: TGCAGCGTTGGGGAGCCTAATGAAAAACTGTTTTTT. It specifies CSVGEPNEKLFF.

This clone was observed a handful of times. The chain links TRBV7-2 to TRBJ2-3; 8 positions match TRBD1. With V trimmed by 7 bases and J by 1 base, 10 bases remained unmatched. There are 16 residues in the CDR3. CDR1 and CDR2 (germline): SGHTA, FQGNSA. The CDR3, as DNA: TGTGCCAGCACCCTCCCACAGGGGGAGGGCACAGATACGCAGTATTTT. Translation: CASTLPQGEGTDTQYF.

V is TRBV6-5 and J is TRBJ1-2, with no clear D. The CDR3 runs to 12 residues. CDR1 MNHEY and CDR2 SVGAGI come from the germline V gene. Trimming took 11 bases from V and 5 from J, leaving 15 bases between them. DNA of the CDR3: TGTGCCGCCGTTAGGACTTTTTATGGCTACACCTTC. This gives the protein CAAVRTFYGYTF.

This clone has only one observation. The chain employs TRBV24-1 and TRBJ2-1; 9 positions match TRBD2. CDR1 is KGHDR and CDR2 is SFDVKD in the germline V gene. The CDR3 is 12 residues long. With V trimmed by 4 bases and J by 12 bases, 3 bases remained unmatched. This CDR3 is CATSEGGRAQFF. For the CDR3, the DNA is TGTGCCACCAGTGAGGGCGGGAGGGCGCAGTTCTTC.

The chain carries TRBV28 and TRBJ2-5; D may be TRBD1 (6 bases). The CDR3 consists of 12 residues. V lost 10 bases and J lost 2, with 11 bases in between. Germline CDR1 and CDR2: MDHEN and SYDVKM. Here the CDR3 DNA reads TGTGCCATCCTAGGACAGCAAGAGACCCAGTACTTC. Its translation: CAILGQQETQYF.

This clone was seen only a few times. The chain employs TRBV7-9 and TRBJ1-1; 9 nucleotides align to TRBD1. Losses at the gene ends were 6 bases for V and 2 bases for J; bases not matched to a gene: 4. Germline V gives CDR1 SEHNR, CDR2 FQNEAQ (reference sequence). This CDR3 has 14 residues. Here the CDR3 reads CASREGQGNTEAFF. In DNA, the CDR3 is TGTGCCAGCAGAGAGGGACAGGGAAACACTGAAGCTTTCTTT.

The DNA for the CDR3 is TGTGCCAGCAATGGAGGGCTAGCAGCAGATACGCAGTATTTT. Translating gives CASNGGLAADTQYF. The chain recombines TRBV27 with TRBJ2-3; tentative D call: TRBD2 (6 bases). CDR3 size: 14 residues. Trimming removed 7 bases at V and 4 bases at J, with 15 bases between. Germline V gene sequence: CDR1 MNHEY, CDR2 SMNVEV (reference sequence).

This chain links TRBV5-1 with TRBJ2-5, with D possibly matching TRBD2 (5 bases). With 4 bases removed from V and 4 bases from J, the gap between germline ends came to 8 bases. In germline, CDR1 is SGHRS, CDR2 YFSETQ. The CDR3 has 12 amino acids. Here the CDR3 reads CASSPDLETQYF. CDR3 sequence (DNA): TGCGCCAGCAGCCCGGACTTAGAGACCCAGTACTTC.

This clone was observed a single time. J is TRBJ1-2 and V is TRBV12-3 or TRBV12-4; D might be TRBD1 (6 bases). With 4 bases removed from V and 5 bases from J, the gap between germline ends came to 11 bases. The CDR3 spans 13 residues. The CDR3 DNA sequence: TGTGCCAGCAGTTCGCGGACAGTATATGGCTACACCTTC. It specifies CASSSRTVYGYTF.

The chain carries TRBV5-5 and TRBJ2-1; 8 bases line up with TRBD2. Germline values: CDR1 SGHKS, CDR2 YYEKEE (reference sequence). Germline trimming cut 4 bases from V and 7 bases from J; bases unmatched to any gene: 10. The CDR3 length is 15 residues. CDR3 DNA sequence: TGTGCCAGCAGCGGACTATCGGGAGGGGCTAATGAGCAGTTCTTC. Its protein product is CASSGLSGGANEQFF.

V is TRBV9 and J is TRBJ2-7; tentatively, D is TRBD1 (5 bases). V was cut by 4 bases and J by 3 bases, with 17 bases left in between. The germline V gene encodes CDR1 SGDLS and CDR2 YYNGEE. The CDR3 is 15 amino acids. CDR3 residues: CASSTAPTGVYEQYF. The CDR3, as DNA: TGTGCCAGCAGCACTGCTCCCACAGGAGTCTACGAGCAGTACTTC.

This chain links TRBV30 with TRBJ2-7, with 8 bases matching TRBD1. V shed 4 bases, J shed 0 bases, and the junction held 5 bases outside the gene matches. This CDR3 spans 14 amino acids. Germline CDR1 reads GTSNPN; CDR2 reads SVGIG (reference sequence). CDR3 region: CAWNRDRNSYEQYF. The CDR3 bases are TGTGCCTGGAATCGGGACAGGAACTCCTACGAGCAGTACTTC.

The J gene is TRBJ2-7, the V gene TRBV28, with TRBD2 matching 13 bases. The ends lost 3 bases at V and 2 bases at J; junction bases unmatched: 4. There are 16 residues in the CDR3. Germline assignment: CDR1 MDHEN and CDR2 SYDVKM. CDR3 sequence (DNA): TGTGCCAGCAGTTTTGAAGGACTAGCGGGAGCCTACGAGCAGTACTTC. Its translation is CASSFEGLAGAYEQYF.

This chain uses TRBV19 with TRBJ2-5; a weak D match, TRBD2 (6 bases). There are 13 residues in the CDR3. Germline V gene data show CDR1 as LNHDA and CDR2 as SQIVND (reference sequence). The V end lost 7 bases, the J end lost 1 base, and 10 bases lay between the germline ends. The CDR3 DNA is TGTGCCAGTACCTTGGGGGGCCAAGAGACCCAGTACTTC. It yields the protein CASTLGGQETQYF.

This clone is judged medium-sized. The rearrangement uses TRBV2 and TRBJ2-3; weak D call: TRBD2 (6 bases). The V gene lost 5 bases and the J gene lost 3 bases, with 12 bases spanning the gap. This CDR3 is built from 14 residues. Per the germline V gene, CDR1 is SNHLY and CDR2 is FYNNEI. The CDR3 nucleotides are TGTGCCAGCAGTTCGATAGCGGCAACAGATACGCAGTATTTT. This gives the protein CASSSIAATDTQYF. Looking up the rest from reference TRBV2 and TRBJ2-3 gives the full variable domain: EPEVTQTPSHQVTQMGQEVILRCVPISNHLYFYWYRQILGQKVEFLVSFYNNEISEKSEIFDDQFSVERPDGSNFTLKIRSTKLEDSAMYFCASSSIAATDTQYFGPGTRLTVL.

V is TRBV18 and J is TRBJ1-1, with TRBD1 matching over 10 bases. The ends lost 0 bases at V and 3 bases at J; junction bases unmatched: 4. There are 16 residues in the CDR3. Germline CDR1 KGHSH, CDR2 LQKENI. The CDR3 here is CASSPPGTGADTEAFF. Written as DNA, the CDR3 is TGTGCCAGCTCACCACCTGGGACAGGGGCGGACACTGAAGCTTTCTTT.

This clone was detected only a few times. The V and J genes are TRBV27 and TRBJ2-2; D might be TRBD1 (8 bases). V gave up 2 bases and J gave up 3 bases, with 13 bases separating them. CDR1 and CDR2 (germline): MNHEY, SMNVEV (reference sequence). The CDR3 spans 16 residues. The CDR3 DNA follows: TGTGCCAGCAGTTTAAACACAGGGGGGGACACCGGGGAGCTGTTTTTT. Amino acids: CASSLNTGGDTGELFF.

V gene TRBV2 combines with J gene TRBJ1-2, with D possibly matching TRBD1 (5 bases). Deletions cut 3 bases from V and 5 bases from J, with 13 bases between. Germline assignment: CDR1 SNHLY and CDR2 FYNNEI. The CDR3 spans 14 residues. The CDR3 region has the DNA TGTGCCAGCAGTGAGGTGAGGGGACTGTATGGCTACACCTTC. Amino acids: CASSEVRGLYGYTF.

The rearrangement uses TRBV20-1 and TRBJ2-5; a possible D gene is TRBD2 (5 bases). This CDR3 contains 11 residues. The V and J ends lost 7 bases and 3 bases respectively, with 9 bases between them. Per germline, CDR1 DFQATT and CDR2 SNEGSKA (reference sequence). The CDR3 is CSGAVEETQYF. The CDR3 region has the DNA TGCAGTGGAGCGGTAGAAGAGACCCAGTACTTC.

Here the CDR3 reads CASIDGDRGIGTEAFF. DNA for the CDR3: TGTGCCAGCATCGACGGGGACAGGGGTATCGGCACTGAAGCTTTCTTT. The genes are TRBV6-6 and TRBJ1-1, with 10 bases matching TRBD1. Germline lookup yields CDR1 MNHNY and CDR2 SVGAGI (reference sequence). The CDR3 is 16 amino acids. The J segment lost 4 bases and the V segment lost 7 bases, leaving 12 bases of the junction unmatched.

The rearrangement uses TRBV5-1 and TRBJ2-3; 10 bases align to TRBD2. The CDR3 spans 14 residues. Germline V CDR1 and CDR2: SGHRS, YFSETQ. The V and J ends lost 6 bases and 7 bases, in that order; junction bases with no gene match: 8. The CDR3 here is CASTLAGAVNTQYF. The CDR3 DNA reads as TGCGCCAGCACGCTAGCGGGAGCCGTAAATACGCAGTATTTT. Looking up the rest from reference TRBV5-1 and TRBJ2-3 gives the full variable domain: KAGVTQTPRYLIKTRGQQVTLSCSPISGHRSVSWYQQTPGQGLQFLFEYFSETQRNKGNFPGRFSGRQFSNSRSEMNVSTLELGDSALYLCASTLAGAVNTQYFGPGTRLTVL.

This clone was counted between two and nine times. CDR3 amino acids: CASSYLANTGELFF. CDR3 nucleotide sequence: TGTGCCAGCAGCTACCTAGCGAACACCGGGGAGCTGTTTTTT. The chain carries TRBV7-9 and TRBJ2-2; no definite D call. The germline CDR1 and CDR2 sequences are SEHNR and FQNEAQ (reference sequence). The ends were cut back, 4 bases at V and 0 bases at J, with 6 bases in the middle. This CDR3 contains 14 residues.

This chain connects TRBV28 to TRBJ2-7; TRBD2 agrees at 11 bases. The CDR3 is made up of 14 amino acids. Germline lookup yields CDR1 MDHEN and CDR2 SYDVKM. V was pared by 7 bases and J by 4 bases, with 6 bases of the junction left unmatched. CDR3 sequence reads: CASIAGGPSYEQYF. CDR3 in DNA: TGTGCCAGCATAGCGGGAGGGCCCTCGTACGAGCAGTACTTC. Looking up the rest from reference TRBV28 and TRBJ2-7 gives the full variable domain: DVKVTQSSRYLVKRTGEKVFLECVQDMDHENMFWYRQDPGLGLRLIYFSYDVKMKEKGDIPEGYSVSREKKERFSLILESASTNQTSMYLCASIAGGPSYEQYFGPGTRLTVT.